The clone carrying this T cell receptor beta chain was recorded a few times. As yet, its antigen is unknown. The data were taken from a study of spatial heterogeneity in lung cancer. About the research overall: Each time, sequencing found more beta-chain sequences than alpha-chain sequences. On average, each unique TCR and UMI combination appeared more than ten times in raw reads. Study-level findings and limits: Ubiquitous, expanded tumor-derived TCRs were more frequently observed in blood at resection than at follow-up.

The junction had 5 bases not matched to a gene; V was cut back by 4 bases and J by 0 bases. Germline V gene data show CDR1 as MNHEY and CDR2 as SVGAGI. The CDR3 contains 17 residues. Time point: sample taken at primary tumor resection. Unsorted whole RNA of tumor, nontumor lung or frozen PBMC was sequenced. Every TCR cDNA molecule carried a tag that served as a unique molecular identifier. One entry per CDR3 protein results from TCRdb running MiXCR on the 5' RACE reads. The sample holds some 64,000 distinct CDR3 sequences, 7% to 10% seen once. This clonotype originated in a female donor with early-stage non-small cell lung cancer. The sequencing used PBMCs, collected at surgery. J is TRBJ2-6 and V is TRBV6-5, with TRBD1 matching over 8 bases. Written as DNA, the CDR3 is TGTGCCAGCAGTTTTGCAGGGGGCCTCTCTGGGGCCAACGTCCTGACTTTC. Amino acids: CASSFAGGLSGANVLTF.